The present T cell receptor beta chain was sequenced within a study of control samples from healthy donors and cancer patients. The CDR3 extends over 12 amino acids. The V end was cut by 3 bases, the J end by 10 bases, with 13 bases between. Germline CDR1 SGHNT, CDR2 YYREEE (reference sequence). Clones were read by immunoSEQ multiplex PCR, and TCRdb kept only the in-frame ones, dropping some. Among roughly 150,000 clones listed, around 88% were seen once. The V call is TRBV5-4, the J call TRBJ2-5; D perhaps matches TRBD1 (5 bases). The sample taken for sequencing was blood. This TCR was recovered from a man between 18 and 35 years old in good health. In DNA, the CDR3 is TGTGCCAGCAGCTCCGATCAGGGATTCCAGTACTTC. Protein product: CASSSDQGFQYF. The whole variable domain, remainder taken from reference TRBV5-4 and TRBJ2-5, is ETGVTQSPTHLIKTRGQQVTLRCSSQSGHNTVSWYQQALGQGPQFIFQYYREEENGRGNFPPRFSGLQFPNYSSELNVNALELDDSALYLCASSSDQGFQYFGPGTRLLVL.